Listed here is a single T cell receptor (beta chain). This clone's antigen is unknown. One base away there is no much larger clone; base qualities are not given. CDR1 is given as MNHNS and CDR2 as SASEGT, both from the germline V gene. At the junction V is shortened by 4 bases and J by 0 bases; bases outside the gene matches: 6. The CDR3 measures 17 amino acids from cysteine to phenylalanine. Kept here is only the CDR3 DNA, which spans 51 bases and is read in frame from base 1. For repertoire sequencing, TCR beta CDR3 regions were amplified from RNA transcripts. A first-round RT-PCR used HTBI primers with the Qiagen OneStep RT-PCR kit, followed by a second-round multiplex PCR, size selection and purification. Libraries were sequenced on an Illumina HiSeq2000 using paired-end 100 bp reads. Processing in the source paper ran as follows. Reads were processed with SOAPnuke, discarding reads with adapters, uncalled bases, mean Phred below 15, or no exact constant-primer or identifier match. High-quality paired reads were merged with COPE v1.2.5. Clonotypes were defined as unique nucleotide sequences and were aligned to IMGT TRB V, D and J references using MiTCR v1.1. The analysis was limited to V-J combinations with a frequency above 0.0001, which together covered about 99% of the repertoires. For each V-J combination, a TCR clonal expansion and chaos score was defined as F50 clonal expansion divided by the chaos observed in the TCRdist matrix. Welch's t-statistics and random forest were used to narrow the features down to about twelve V-J combinations, which were then fed into a naive Bayes classifier. The similarity between thyroid and blood repertoires was quantified using the Morisita-Horn index. TCRdb reworked the public reads: Q25 trimming with fastp, MiXCR clone assembly, productive beta chains retained. Every entry covers one CDR3 protein and lists the most common genes and DNA from its rows. TCRdb, rather than the study authors, made the V and J calls. Within this sample are approximately 640,000 distinct CDR3 sequences, with more than 40% of them counted one time only. The ten most abundant clones make up over 2.5% of the sample.

The data were taken from a study of Graves' ophthalmopathy and Graves' hyperthyroidism (dated 2018 in TCRdb). Study-wide context: Peripheral blood was collected at initial diagnosis, before any treatment. To explore V-J signatures distinguishing ophthalmopathy from hyperthyroidism, a discovery set of more than 95 patients (about 44 ophthalmopathy, 55 to 60 stable hyperthyroidism) was enrolled. After sampling, hyperthyroidism patients received methimazole starting at 30 mg daily, and ophthalmopathy patients received high-dose intravenous methylprednisolone. The study used TCR beta repertoire signatures to distinguish Graves' ophthalmopathy from Graves' hyperthyroidism and to predict progression to ophthalmopathy. An independent validation cohort comprised about 20 hyperthyroidism patients and 15 to 17 patients who later progressed from hyperthyroidism to ophthalmopathy. In total, 135 blood samples were TCR-sequenced: fewer than 50 ophthalmopathy, roughly 77 hyperthyroidism and approximately 17 hyperthyroidism-to-ophthalmopathy patients. In about six hyperthyroidism patients, the T-cell repertoire of thyroid tissue was compared with the T-cell repertoire of blood. Paper-wide results and their limitations: Most of the expanded thyroid clonotypes with a frequency above 0.001 were also detected in blood, and it was suggested that the thyroid immune response may be reflected by blood repertoires. In validation, the model predicted ophthalmopathy progression with more than 70% sensitivity and 72.22% specificity; about a dozen predicted patients were CT-confirmed with GO in a median of approximately six months. Sample size was not predetermined statistically, and investigators were not blinded to group allocation. In cross-validation, the 13-signature model distinguished ophthalmopathy from stable hyperthyroidism with 85% to 90% sensitivity and approximately 81% specificity, and in the test set the corresponding values were around 78% and 73%.

The ophthalmopathy patients had moderately to severely active disease, with a Clinical Activity Score of 3 or higher, a NOSPECS grade of 4 or higher, and a disease duration of less than 3 months. Patients with other autoimmune diseases, uncontrolled infections, pregnancy or lactation were excluded. Clinical symptoms, serum thyroxine, TRAb, thyroid ultrasound and orbital computed tomography formed the basis of the diagnosis. PBMCs were isolated from around 10 ml of fresh peripheral blood by Ficoll-Paque density gradient centrifugation. Trizol reagent was used to extract the total RNA, and its quality was then checked on an Agilent 2100 Bioanalyzer.

The origin of this receptor is an adult man with Graves' ophthalmopathy. The sequencing input was peripheral blood. The rearranged segments are TRBV6-1 and TRBJ1-5, with 10 bases aligning to TRBD1. CDR3 sequence: CASSAGTGDYSNQPQHF. The DNA sequence is given as TGTGCCAGCAGTGCCGGGACAGGGGACTATAGCAATCAGCCCCAGCATTTT.